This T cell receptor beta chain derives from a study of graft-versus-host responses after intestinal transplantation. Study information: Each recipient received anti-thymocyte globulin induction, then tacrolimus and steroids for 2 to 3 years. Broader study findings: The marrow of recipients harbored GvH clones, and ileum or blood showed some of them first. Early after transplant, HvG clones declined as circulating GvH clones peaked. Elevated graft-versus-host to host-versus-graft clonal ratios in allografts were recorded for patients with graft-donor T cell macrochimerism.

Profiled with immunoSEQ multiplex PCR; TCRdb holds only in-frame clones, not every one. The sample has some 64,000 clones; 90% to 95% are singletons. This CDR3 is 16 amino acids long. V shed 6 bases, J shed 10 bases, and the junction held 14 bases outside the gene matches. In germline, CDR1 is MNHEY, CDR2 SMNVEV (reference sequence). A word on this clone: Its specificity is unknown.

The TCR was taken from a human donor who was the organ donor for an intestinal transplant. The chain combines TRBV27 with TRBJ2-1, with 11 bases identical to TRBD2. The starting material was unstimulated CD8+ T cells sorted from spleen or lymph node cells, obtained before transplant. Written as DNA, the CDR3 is TGTGCCAGCAGCCCCATAGCGGGAGGGGGGGTGGGGGAGCAGTTCTTC. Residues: CASSPIAGGGVGEQFF.